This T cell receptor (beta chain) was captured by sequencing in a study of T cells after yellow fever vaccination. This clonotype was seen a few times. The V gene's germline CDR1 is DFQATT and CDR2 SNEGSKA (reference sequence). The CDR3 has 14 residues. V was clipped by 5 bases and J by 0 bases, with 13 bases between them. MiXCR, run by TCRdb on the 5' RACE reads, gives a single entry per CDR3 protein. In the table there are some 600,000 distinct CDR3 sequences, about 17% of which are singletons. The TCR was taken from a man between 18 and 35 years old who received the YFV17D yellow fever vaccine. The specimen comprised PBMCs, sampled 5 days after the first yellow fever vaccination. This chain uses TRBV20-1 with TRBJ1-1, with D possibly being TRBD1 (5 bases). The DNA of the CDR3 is TGCAGTGCTCGGGGAGGGGCCTTGAACACTGAAGCTTTCTTT. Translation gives CSARGGALNTEAFF.